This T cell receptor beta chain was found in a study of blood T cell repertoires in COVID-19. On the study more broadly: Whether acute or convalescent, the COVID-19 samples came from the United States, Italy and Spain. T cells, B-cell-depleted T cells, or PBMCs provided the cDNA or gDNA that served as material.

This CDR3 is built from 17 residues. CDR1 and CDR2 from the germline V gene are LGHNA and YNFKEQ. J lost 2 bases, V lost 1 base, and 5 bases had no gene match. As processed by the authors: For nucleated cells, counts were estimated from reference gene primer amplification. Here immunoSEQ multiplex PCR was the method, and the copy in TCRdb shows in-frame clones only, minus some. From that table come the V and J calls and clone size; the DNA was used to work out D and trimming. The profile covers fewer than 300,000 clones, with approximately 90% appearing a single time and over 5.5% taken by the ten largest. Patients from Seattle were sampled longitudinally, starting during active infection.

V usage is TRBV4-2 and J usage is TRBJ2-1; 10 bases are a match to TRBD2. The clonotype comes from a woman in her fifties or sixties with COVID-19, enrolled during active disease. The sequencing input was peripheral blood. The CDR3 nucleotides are TGTGCCAGCAGCCAAGCGCTAGCGGGAGCCCCCTACAATGAGCAGTTCTTC. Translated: CASSQALAGAPYNEQFF.